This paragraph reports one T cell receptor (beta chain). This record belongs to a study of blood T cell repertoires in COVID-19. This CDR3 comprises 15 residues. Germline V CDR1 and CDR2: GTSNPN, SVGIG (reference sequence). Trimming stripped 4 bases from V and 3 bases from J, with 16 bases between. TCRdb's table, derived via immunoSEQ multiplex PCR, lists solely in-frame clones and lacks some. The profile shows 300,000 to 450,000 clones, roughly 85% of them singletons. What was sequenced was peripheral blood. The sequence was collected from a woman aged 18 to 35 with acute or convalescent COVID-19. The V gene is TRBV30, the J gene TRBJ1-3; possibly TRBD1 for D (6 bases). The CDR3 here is CAWTGQTFIGNTIYF. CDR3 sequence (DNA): TGTGCCTGGACTGGACAGACCTTCATTGGAAACACCATATATTTT.